These 13 T cell receptor beta chains were all obtained from the same sample, sequenced in a study of tumor-infiltrating lymphocytes in primary liver carcinoma. Making TCR beta cDNA involved 400 to 600 ng total RNA and a constant-region primer. Three-round nested multiplex PCR performed with slightly modified ARM-PCR produced the TCR beta libraries. A C-beta reverse primer was combined with TRBV1-TRBV30 forward primers in the first two PCR rounds, and each round had 10 cycles. From the multiplex PCR reads, TCRdb called clonotypes with MiXCR, one entry per CDR3 protein. Among about 310,000 distinct CDR3 sequences listed, roughly 60% were seen once. Unsorted whole blood served as the source of blood RNA, and germline DNA was extracted as well. Source material: peripheral blood. These receptors were taken from a woman in her thirties with primary liver carcinoma and hepatitis B virus infection.

This clonotype has more than one count but fewer than ten. The rearrangement uses TRBV7-8 and TRBJ2-7; TRBD1 or TRBD2 may be the D gene (5 bases each). Germline lookup yields CDR1 SGHVS and CDR2 FQNEAQ. The CDR3 is made up of 16 amino acids. Trimming took off 4 bases at V and 2 bases at J, with 18 bases between the two ends. CDR3 nucleotide sequence: TGTGCCAGCAGCTCCCAGAGGGGCGCGAGGGCCTACGAGCAGTACTTC. Residues: CASSSQRGARAYEQYF. Full variable domain (remainder filled in from reference TRBV7-8 and TRBJ2-7): GAGVSQSPRYKVAKRGQDVALRCDPISGHVSLFWYQQALGQGPEFLTYFQNEAQLDKSGLPSDRFFAERPEGSVSTLKIQRTQQEDSAVYLCASSSQRGARAYEQYFGPGTRLTVT.

This clonotype was recorded only once. The chain recombines TRBV6-5 with TRBJ2-1, with 14 bases identical to TRBD2. Germline CDR1 MNHEY, CDR2 SVGAGI. Losses at the gene ends were 6 bases for V and 8 bases for J; bases not matched to a gene: 6. The CDR3 is 15 amino acids. CDR3 sequence: CASRLGLAGDYEQFF. The CDR3 DNA reads as TGTGCCAGCAGACTGGGACTAGCGGGAGACTATGAGCAGTTCTTC.

The chain recombines TRBV4-1 with TRBJ2-7, with D unclear. Germline V CDR1 and CDR2: MGHRA, YSYEKL. Trimming stripped 0 bases from V and 1 base from J, with 13 bases between. This CDR3 spans 16 amino acids. CDR3 bases: TGCGCCAGCAGCCAAGATGTACACCTCCCGTCCTACGAGCAGTACTTC. Its protein is CASSQDVHLPSYEQYF.

To note about this clonotype: This may arise from a read error, as a much more abundant clone is one base away. J is TRBJ2-3 and V is TRBV4-3; 8 bases agree with TRBD2. J was trimmed by 2 bases and V by 4 bases; bases with no gene match: 11. Per germline, CDR1 LGHNA and CDR2 YSLEER. The CDR3 sequence is 17 residues long. In DNA, the CDR3 is TGCGCCAGCAGCCCACGGACTAGCAGGGTTGTCACAGATACGCAGTATTTT. Amino acids: CASSPRTSRVVTDTQYF.

The rearrangement joins TRBV13 to TRBJ1-6, with 8 bases that match TRBD1. With V trimmed by 5 bases and J by 5 bases, 11 bases remained unmatched. Germline lookup yields CDR1 PRHDT and CDR2 FYEKMQ (reference sequence). This CDR3 contains 17 residues. The CDR3 here is CASSPNPRTGHNSPLHF. The CDR3 DNA sequence: TGTGCCAGCAGCCCAAACCCACGGACAGGGCATAATTCACCCCTCCACTTT.

Details on this clonotype: At one of its ends the junction is not consistent with the germline gene, which may arise from a read error. The CDR3 DNA reads as TGTGCCAGCAGCGTAGCGGGAGACATAGATACGCGGTATTTT. It specifies CASSVAGDIDTRYF. V usage is TRBV7-8 and J usage is TRBJ2-3, with 9 positions matching TRBD2. The CDR3 extends over 14 amino acids. Germline lookup yields CDR1 SGHVS and CDR2 FQNEAQ.

The chain has TRBV28 and TRBJ1-5; D not certain. This CDR3 is 15 amino acids long. Germline V gene data show CDR1 as MDHEN and CDR2 as SYDVKM. The V and J ends lost 4 bases and 1 base respectively, with 11 bases between them. In DNA form, the CDR3 reads TGTGCCAGCAGTTCTGCGCAGTGGAGCAATCAGCCCCAGCATTTT. This translates into CASSSAQWSNQPQHF.

Note on this clonotype: Given a much more abundant clone one base away, this may be a read error. V and J are TRBV12-3 or TRBV12-4 and TRBJ2-1, with 7 bases fitting TRBD2. V dropped 6 bases and J dropped 10; count of bases not matched to a gene: 12. The CDR3 has 14 residues. The CDR3 is CASRSSASGWEQFF. The CDR3, as DNA: TGTGCCAGCAGAAGTTCGGCTAGCGGTTGGGAGCAGTTCTTC.

In regard to this clonotype: A much larger clone differs by one base, so this may be a read error. J is TRBJ2-7 and V is TRBV6-1; TRBD1 might be the D (6 bases). This CDR3 is 12 amino acids long. From germline, CDR1 is MNHNS and CDR2 SASEGT. The V and J ends lost 8 bases and 7 bases respectively, with 15 bases between them. CDR3 nucleotides: TGTGCCAGCTGGGGGCCCGGTGAGGAGCAGTACTTC. Translated: CASWGPGEEQYF.

In this sample, this clonotype turned up once. Given a much more abundant clone one base away, this may be a read error. This chain joins TRBV4-1 and TRBJ2-1, with 7 positions matching TRBD1. The trim removed 5 bases at V and 7 bases at J, leaving 5 bases unmatched. Germline lookup yields CDR1 MGHRA and CDR2 YSYEKL. This CDR3 comprises 13 residues. The CDR3 DNA reads TGCGCCAGCAGCACTGGGACAGCAAATGAGCAGTTCTTC. It encodes CASSTGTANEQFF.

V and J are TRBV4-3 and TRBJ2-7, with TRBD1 matching over 9 bases. The CDR3 is made up of 15 amino acids. The germline V gene has CDR1 LGHNA and CDR2 YSLEER. V was pared by 7 bases and J by 3 bases, with 10 bases of the junction left unmatched. CDR3 DNA sequence: TGCGCCAGCAACCGAGGACAGGGGTATAACTACGAGCAGTACTTC. Protein sequence: CASNRGQGYNYEQYF.

This clonotype was observed many times. This chain connects TRBV29-1 to TRBJ2-7; TRBD1 agrees at 8 bases. CDR3 length: 11 amino acids. The germline V gene encodes CDR1 SQVTM and CDR2 ANQGSEA. V lost 8 bases, J lost 7 bases, and 7 bases stayed unmatched. This CDR3 reads CSTQGAGEQYF. The CDR3 DNA sequence: TGCAGCACCCAGGGGGCGGGGGAGCAGTACTTC.

This clonotype was recorded at least ten times. V usage is TRBV6-1 and J usage is TRBJ2-5; D not certain. V lost 2 bases, J lost 7 bases, and 5 bases lay in between. The CDR3 sequence is 11 residues long. Germline V gene data show CDR1 as MNHNS and CDR2 as SASEGT. This CDR3 is CASSELRTQYF. As DNA, the CDR3 is TGTGCCAGCAGTGAATTAAGGACCCAGTACTTC.